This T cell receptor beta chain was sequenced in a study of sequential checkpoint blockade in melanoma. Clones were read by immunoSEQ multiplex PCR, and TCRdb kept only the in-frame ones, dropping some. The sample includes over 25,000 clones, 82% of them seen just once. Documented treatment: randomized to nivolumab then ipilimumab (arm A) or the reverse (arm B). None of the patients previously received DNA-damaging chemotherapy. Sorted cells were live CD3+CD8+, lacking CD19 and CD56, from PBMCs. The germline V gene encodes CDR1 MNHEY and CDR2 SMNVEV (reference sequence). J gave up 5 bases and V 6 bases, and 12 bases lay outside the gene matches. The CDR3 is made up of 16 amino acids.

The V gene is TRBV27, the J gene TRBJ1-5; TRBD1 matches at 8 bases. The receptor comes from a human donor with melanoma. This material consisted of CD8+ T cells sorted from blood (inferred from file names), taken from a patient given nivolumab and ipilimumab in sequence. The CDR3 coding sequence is TGTGCCAGCAGCCCTTCGACAGGGGAGGTCTATCAGCCCCAGCATTTT. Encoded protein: CASSPSTGEVYQPQHF.